The text below deals with one TCR beta chain. Its cognate antigen is unknown. CDR1 is LGHDT, CDR2 YNNKEL, per germline (reference sequence). Losses at the gene ends were 4 bases for V and 0 bases for J; bases not matched to a gene: 11. This CDR3 is built from 17 residues. These data originate in a study of T-cell reconstitution after alpha-beta-depleted transplantation in children. Unique molecular identifiers tagged the TCRbeta library. TCRdb used MiXCR to reprocess the PCR reads, holding one entry per CDR3 protein. In the table there are around 300,000 distinct CDR3 sequences, 23% of which are singletons. Whole-study findings and limits: The main origin of T-cell counts and diversity one year after transplant was newly produced T cells. Reportedly, alpha-beta T cells present about two months post-transplant originated from several hundred expanded clones of graft origin. Day-60 TCRbeta diversity that was high in some patients was derived from surviving recipient T cells and thymic progenitors.

Sequenced material: PBMCs, mostly from graft donor cells, taken 180 days after TCRalphabeta/CD19-depleted stem cell transplant. This sequence joins TRBV3-1 and TRBJ1-1; 7 bases align to TRBD1. The sequence was obtained from a male patient between 5 and 17 years old who had a stem cell transplant for acute lymphoblastic leukemia, so the T cells may come from the graft donor. CDR3 DNA: TGTGCCAGCAGCCCCCGGGACAGCCGAGATCTGAACACTGAAGCTTTCTTT. Its translation: CASSPRDSRDLNTEAFF.